This passage covers 21 T cell receptor beta chains from one sample sequenced in a study of CD8+ T cells in alopecia areata. Stated treatment: oral pan-JAK inhibitor, 5-10 mg twice daily. Investigators isolated RNA and reverse transcribed it into cDNA to act as the sequencing template. Profiled with immunoSEQ multiplex PCR; TCRdb holds only in-frame clones, not every one. This sample has around 150,000 clones, with less than 70% found just once. Specimen: CD4+ T cells sorted from blood, collected at week 24, from a patient treated with tofacitinib. The source is a human donor with alopecia areata.

This clone was counted only a few times. The chain joins TRBV6-5 to TRBJ2-2; possible D gene TRBD1, 6 bases. The CDR3 contains 13 residues. In germline, CDR1 is MNHEY, CDR2 SVGAGI. The V and J ends lost 4 bases and 6 bases respectively, with 9 bases between them. The CDR3 region is CASSSRGPGELFF. The CDR3 DNA reads as TGTGCCAGCAGTTCCAGGGGACCCGGGGAGCTGTTTTTT.

V usage is TRBV10-3 and J usage is TRBJ1-6; D is ambiguous. Trimming removed 0 bases from V and 9 bases from J, with 9 bases in between. The CDR3 is 14 residues long. From germline, CDR1 is ENHRY and CDR2 SYGVKD. In DNA form, the CDR3 reads TGTGCCATCAGTGAGTCTTTGGGGATTTCACCCCTCCACTTT. The encoded protein is CAISESLGISPLHF.

The V call is TRBV9, the J call TRBJ2-7; TRBD1 agrees at 11 bases. CDR3 length: 16 amino acids. V shed 1 base, J shed 0 bases, and the junction held 3 bases outside the gene matches. The germline CDR1 and CDR2 sequences are SGDLS and YYNGEE. CDR3 loop: CASSVSGQGVSYEQYF. CDR3 bases: TGTGCCAGCAGCGTATCGGGACAGGGGGTCTCCTACGAGCAGTACTTC.

The rearrangement uses TRBV5-1 and TRBJ2-3; D is uncertain. The ends were cut back, 5 bases at V and 0 bases at J, with 7 bases in the middle. The CDR3 consists of 13 residues. From germline, CDR1 is SGHRS and CDR2 YFSETQ. DNA of the CDR3: TGCGCCAGCAGGATGCAAAGCACAGATACGCAGTATTTT. As protein: CASRMQSTDTQYF.

In this sample, this clone turned up a few times. The chain has TRBV6-5 and TRBJ1-2; 7 bases match TRBD1. The CDR3 is 14 amino acids. Germline V CDR1 and CDR2: MNHEY, SVGAGI. Trimming cost V 5 bases and J 8 bases; bases outside gene matches: 11. CDR3: CASSNLRTGGGYTF. The CDR3 region has the DNA TGTGCCAGCAGTAACCTTAGGACAGGAGGCGGCTACACCTTC.

V and J are TRBV2 and TRBJ2-7, with no clear D. The germline V gene encodes CDR1 SNHLY and CDR2 FYNNEI. The CDR3 runs to 10 residues. Trimming shortened V by 3 bases and J by 7 bases, and 4 bases separated the two germline ends. The CDR3 loop reads CASSDGEQYF. The CDR3 region has the DNA TGTGCCAGCAGTGATGGGGAGCAGTACTTC.

This clone was counted once. The chain couples TRBV30 to TRBJ2-7, with TRBD1 identical over 7 bases. V shed 2 bases, J shed 7 bases, and the junction held 14 bases outside the gene matches. Looked up from germline, CDR1 is GTSNPN and CDR2 is SVGIG (reference sequence). The CDR3 has 15 residues. CDR3 sequence: CAWSTLLGRGKEQYF. The CDR3 DNA is TGTGCCTGGAGTACTCTTTTGGGCAGGGGGAAAGAGCAGTACTTC.

This clone was counted only a few times. V is TRBV18 and J is TRBJ2-1, with 8 nucleotides matching TRBD2. This CDR3 comprises 15 residues. Germline CDR1 KGHSH, CDR2 LQKENI. J lost 8 bases, V lost 5 bases, and 11 bases had no gene match. CDR3 sequence (DNA): TGTGCCAGCTCAACCTCGACGGGGGGGGCCGATGAGCAGTTCTTC. Protein product: CASSTSTGGADEQFF.

The V call is TRBV18, the J call TRBJ2-1; D ambiguous. CDR3 length: 12 residues. Trimming removed 6 bases at V and 7 bases at J, with 10 bases between. CDR1 is KGHSH, CDR2 LQKENI, per germline. CDR3 in DNA: TGTGCCAGCTCCCCGTCGCAAAATGAGCAGTTCTTC. This encodes CASSPSQNEQFF.

The gene calls are TRBV27 and TRBJ2-2, with 9 bases fitting TRBD2. Germline values: CDR1 MNHEY, CDR2 SMNVEV (reference sequence). The CDR3 contains 15 residues. CDR3 coding DNA: TGTGCAGTCAAGCGGGGGGCCGTGAACACCGGGGAGCTGTTTTTT. Residues: CAVKRGAVNTGELFF.

The chain carries TRBV2 and TRBJ1-5, with unresolved D. V was shortened by 3 bases and J by 4 bases, with 10 bases between the two germline ends. Germline V gene lookup returns CDR1 SNHLY and CDR2 FYNNEI. The CDR3 has 14 residues. Here the CDR3 DNA reads TGTGCCAGCAGTGATTCTTCAGCTAATCAGCCCCAGCATTTT. As protein: CASSDSSANQPQHF.

V and J are TRBV9 and TRBJ1-1, with unresolved D. This CDR3 is built from 14 residues. The V end lost 0 bases, the J end lost 1 base, and 7 bases lay between the germline ends. Germline assignment: CDR1 SGDLS and CDR2 YYNGEE. CDR3 DNA sequence: TGTGCCAGCAGCGTAGACAGATCGAACACTGAAGCTTTCTTT. Protein: CASSVDRSNTEAFF.

This clone was recorded only once. The chain has TRBV5-6 and TRBJ1-2; D gene unclear. V lost 4 bases, J lost 2 bases, and 18 bases lay in between. CDR1 and CDR2 from the germline V gene are SGHDT and YYEEEE. This CDR3 has 16 residues. DNA of the CDR3: TGTGCCAGCAGCCACGATATGGGAAGACCCAACTATGGCTACACCTTC. This translates into CASSHDMGRPNYGYTF.

In DNA form, the CDR3 reads TGTGCCTGGAGTGCGGGGGGCTTCACCAAAAACATTCAGTACTTC. Residues: CAWSAGGFTKNIQYF. This rearrangement joins TRBV30 to TRBJ2-4; D possibly corresponds to TRBD2 (7 bases). Germline V lookup: CDR1 GTSNPN, CDR2 SVGIG (reference sequence). The CDR3 covers 15 residues. V shed 1 base and J shed 2 bases, with 12 bases lying between them.

V gene TRBV11-2 combines with J gene TRBJ2-1; D could derive from TRBD1 or TRBD2 (5 bases each). V shed 3 bases and J shed 9 bases, with 21 bases lying between them. From germline, CDR1 is SGHAT and CDR2 FQNNGV. The CDR3 is 16 residues long. The CDR3 loop reads CASSLRGDSSVGEQFF. For the CDR3, the DNA is TGTGCCAGCAGCTTGAGGGGCGATAGTTCGGTGGGTGAGCAGTTCTTC.

The CDR3 is CASSLRTGSHEQYF. The CDR3 DNA reads TGCGCCAGCAGCTTACGGACTGGTTCCCACGAGCAGTACTTC. The chain joins TRBV5-1 to TRBJ2-7; D might be TRBD2 (5 bases). This CDR3 region has 14 residues. Germline CDR1 and CDR2: SGHRS and YFSETQ. Trimming left V 2 bases short and J 5 bases short, with 14 bases between.

In its sample, this clone was seen a few times. The chain carries TRBV29-1 and TRBJ2-3, with D perhaps TRBD1 (6 bases). V lost 8 bases, J lost 1 base, and 13 bases lay in between. The CDR3 loop spans 13 amino acids. Looked up from germline, CDR1 is SQVTM and CDR2 is ANQGSEA. CDR3 region: CSIRGSGTDTQYF. The CDR3, as DNA: TGCAGCATCAGGGGTAGCGGCACAGATACGCAGTATTTT.

The CDR3 loop reads CASSRTGNNGELFF. The CDR3 region has the DNA TGTGCCAGCAGCCGTACAGGGAATAACGGGGAGCTGTTTTTT. The chain is built from TRBV11-3 and TRBJ2-2; D is possibly TRBD1 (6 bases). V lost 5 bases to trimming and J lost 7 bases, with 14 bases between them. Looked up from germline, CDR1 is SGHNT and CDR2 is YENEEA. This CDR3 contains 14 residues.

There are a few counts of this clone. Other DNA sequences within the sample encode an identical CDR3. The chain links TRBV29-1 to TRBJ2-3; maybe TRBD1 (5 bases). Trimming removed 4 bases at V and 0 bases at J, with 11 bases between. The CDR3 is made up of 14 amino acids. The germline V gene encodes CDR1 SQVTM and CDR2 ANQGSEA. CDR3 loop: CSVGGRASTDTQYF. CDR3 DNA sequence: TGCAGCGTTGGTGGCAGGGCTAGCACAGATACGCAGTATTTT.

The rearrangement uses TRBV7-2 and TRBJ1-4, with TRBD1 identical over 8 bases. V lost 3 bases and J lost 5; bases outside the gene matches: 5. Germline V gives CDR1 SGHTA, CDR2 FQGNSA. The CDR3 has 15 residues. The CDR3: CASSFSTGVNEKLFF. As DNA, the CDR3 is TGTGCCAGCAGCTTCTCGACAGGGGTGAATGAAAAACTGTTTTTT.

The rearrangement joins TRBV30 to TRBJ1-5, with no clear D. Per the germline V gene, CDR1 is GTSNPN and CDR2 is SVGIG (reference sequence). The CDR3 length is 15 residues. Trimming removed 0 bases at V and 3 bases at J, with 12 bases between. The CDR3 DNA reads as TGTGCCTGGAGTGTAAAGCGCCAGTCCAATCAGCCCCAGCATTTT. Its protein product is CAWSVKRQSNQPQHF.